This entry lists 13 T cell receptor beta chains sequenced from one sample in a study of OX40 agonist ivuxolimab in advanced cancers. Sequenced by immunoSEQ multiplex PCR; TCRdb stores in-frame clones only, minus some. This sample has over 55,000 clones, with 88% found just once. The sequencing used CD4+ or CD8+ T cells sorted from blood, collected in a trial of the OX40 agonist ivuxolimab. The receptors were gathered from an adult with an advanced solid tumor such as melanoma, head and neck, liver or kidney cancer.

This sequence joins TRBV9 and TRBJ2-1; TRBD2 agrees at 12 bases. V was pared by 1 base and J by 7 bases, with 12 bases of the junction left unmatched. Germline values: CDR1 SGDLS, CDR2 YYNGEE. This CDR3 comprises 18 residues. CDR3 sequence: CASSVKGLAGGPGNEQFF. The CDR3 DNA is TGTGCCAGCAGCGTAAAGGGGCTAGCGGGAGGGCCGGGAAATGAGCAGTTCTTC.

The chain links TRBV10-2 to TRBJ2-5; 11 bases agree with TRBD1. Per the germline V gene, CDR1 is WSHSY and CDR2 is SAAADI. J gave up 3 bases and V 6 bases, and 6 bases lay outside the gene matches. This CDR3 comprises 15 residues. The CDR3 DNA sequence: TGCGCCAGCAGCTTCGGGACAGGGGGGAAAGAGACCCAGTACTTC. Amino acid sequence: CASSFGTGGKETQYF.

The rearrangement links TRBV30 to TRBJ2-1, with D possibly being TRBD2 (5 bases). CDR3 length equals 14 residues. V dropped 4 bases and J dropped 4 bases, with 14 bases sitting between them. Germline-derived CDR1 and CDR2 are GTSNPN and SVGIG (reference sequence). The CDR3: CAWNFGVEYNEQFF. The CDR3 DNA reads TGTGCCTGGAACTTCGGGGTGGAGTACAATGAGCAGTTCTTC.

This chain connects TRBV27 to TRBJ2-5; D gene unclear. Trimming cost V 8 bases and J 2 bases, with 9 bases left between them. The CDR3 is made up of 12 amino acids. Germline CDR1 reads MNHEY; CDR2 reads SMNVEV (reference sequence). DNA for the CDR3: TGTGCCAGCCTCGACGAACAAGAGACCCAGTACTTC. This translates into CASLDEQETQYF.

The chain employs TRBV4-1 and TRBJ1-1; perhaps TRBD1 as D (5 bases). The CDR3 is made up of 14 amino acids. The V end lost 3 bases, the J end lost 4 bases, and 12 bases lay between the germline ends. Per the germline V gene, CDR1 is MGHRA and CDR2 is YSYEKL. The CDR3 DNA is TGCGCCAGCAGCCAGCCTTCCGGGGCCACTGAAGCTTTCTTT. Its translation is CASSQPSGATEAFF.

V usage is TRBV19 and J usage is TRBJ2-1; 7 bases agree with TRBD1. There are 16 residues in the CDR3. Germline-derived CDR1 and CDR2 are LNHDA and SQIVND (reference sequence). Trimming took 2 bases from V and 0 from J; bases not matched to a gene: 4. The CDR3 DNA reads TGTGCCAGTAGTATAATGGGACAGAGCTCCTACAATGAGCAGTTCTTC. This sequence encodes CASSIMGQSSYNEQFF.

This chain uses TRBV5-6 with TRBJ2-7, with D unresolved. The germline V and J ends were trimmed by 1 base and 1 base, with 6 bases remaining between them. The germline CDR1 and CDR2 sequences are SGHDT and YYEEEE. The CDR3 spans 13 residues. The CDR3 region is CASSLRSSYEQYV. Here the CDR3 DNA reads TGTGCCAGCAGCTTGAGGTCGTCCTACGAGCAGTACGTC.

The V call is TRBV15, the J call TRBJ1-5; D possibly corresponds to TRBD1 (5 bases). The CDR3 length is 14 residues. Trimming cost V 0 bases and J 2 bases, with 5 bases left between them. Looked up from germline, CDR1 is LNHNV and CDR2 is YYDKDF (reference sequence). The CDR3 DNA follows: TGTGCCACCAGCAGAGACAGGGGCAATCAGCCCCAGCATTTT. It yields the protein CATSRDRGNQPQHF.

This chain uses TRBV5-6 with TRBJ2-7; no clear D gene. Germline V lookup: CDR1 SGHDT, CDR2 YYEEEE. The CDR3 length is 14 residues. V lost 0 bases and J 2 bases, leaving 9 bases between the germline ends. CDR3 bases: TGTGCCAGCAGCTTGGTCGTTACCCCCTACGAGCAGTACTTC. Protein product: CASSLVVTPYEQYF.

The chain combines TRBV5-6 with TRBJ2-7; 7 bases align to TRBD2. There are 14 residues in the CDR3. J lost 5 bases, V lost 4 bases, and 9 bases had no gene match. The germline CDR1 and CDR2 sequences are SGHDT and YYEEEE. CDR3 nucleotides: TGTGCCAGCAGCGGCCGGGGGGTCCGAAACGAGCAGTACGTC. Amino acid sequence: CASSGRGVRNEQYV.

Here the CDR3 DNA reads TGTGCCAGTAGTTGGGGGGCGGCTAACTATGGCTACACCTTC. The encoded protein is CASSWGAANYGYTF. V is TRBV19 and J is TRBJ1-2; weak D call: TRBD1 (6 bases). The CDR3 totals 14 residues. Germline V gene lookup returns CDR1 LNHDA and CDR2 SQIVND (reference sequence). Trimming took off 5 bases at V and 0 bases at J, with 10 bases between the two ends.

The V gene is TRBV30, the J gene TRBJ2-7; TRBD1 aligns across 12 bases. This CDR3 is 12 amino acids long. Germline V gene data show CDR1 as GTSNPN and CDR2 as SVGIG (reference sequence). With V trimmed by 6 bases and J by 6 bases, 3 bases remained unmatched. The CDR3 bases are TGTGCCTGCCGGGACAGGGGGCTCGAGCAGTACTTC. It is translated as CACRDRGLEQYF.

The chain employs TRBV5-4 and TRBJ2-3, with D possibly TRBD2 on 6 matching bases. CDR3 size: 14 residues. From germline, CDR1 is SGHNT and CDR2 YYREEE (reference sequence). Trimming removed 0 bases from V and 3 bases from J, with 8 bases in between. CDR3 in DNA: TGTGCCAGCAGCTTGGGGCGGGATACAGATACGCAGTATTTT. Translating it yields CASSLGRDTDTQYF.